Listed below are T cell receptor beta chains from one sample, sequenced in a study of T-cell reconstitution after alpha-beta-depleted transplantation in children. TCRdb recomputed calls from the PCR reads with MiXCR, one row per CDR3 protein. This table holds approximately 590,000 distinct CDR3 sequences, about 10% found once. The sample in question was PBMCs from the stem cell graft donor, obtained from the stem cell graft. The receptor set was obtained from a human donor who donated a stem cell graft to a child with acute myeloid leukemia. Each CDR3 is given with its conserved first and last residue. The order of the fields is clone size, V gene, J gene, D gene, CDR3 DNA, CDR3 protein. D genes are given only for firm matches. Size values are once, few and many counts, or a class for expanded clones, and some rows have none.

NA,TRBV20-1,TRBJ2-1,TRBD2,TGCAGTGCCCACACCCTAAGTCCCGCGGGAGCCTACAATGAGCAGTTCTTC,CSAHTLSPAGAYNEQFF
many,TRBV29-1,TRBJ2-2,NA,TGCAGCGTTGGTGGTCGGCTAGCGCCGCACACCGGGGAGCTGTTTTTT,CSVGGRLAPHTGELFF
NA,TRBV29-1,TRBJ2-7,NA,TGCAGCGTTGAAGGTGGGGATCTTGGGAGCTACGAGCAGTACTTC,CSVEGGDLGSYEQYF
many,TRBV20-1,TRBJ2-1,TRBD2,TGCAGTGCGAGGACTAGCGGGAACTCCTACAATGAGCAGTTCTTC,CSARTSGNSYNEQFF
few,TRBV7-2,TRBJ2-7,TRBD2,TGTGCCAGCAGCTTAGCTGGGACTACGAGAGAGCAGTACTTC,CASSLAGTTREQYF
NA,TRBV12-3/TRBV12-4,TRBJ2-3,NA,TGTGCCAGCAGTCCTTCCGCATTCGGCACAGATACGCAGTATTTT,CASSPSAFGTDTQYF
NA,TRBV6-5,TRBJ2-7,NA,TGTGCCAGCAGTTTAAGAATAGAACACCCCTACGAGCAGTACTTC,CASSLRIEHPYEQYF
NA,TRBV20-1,TRBJ2-5,TRBD2,TGCAGTGCTAGCCTAGCGGGAGGGCCGGGGCAAGAGACCCAGTACTTC,CSASLAGGPGQETQYF
NA,TRBV2,TRBJ1-1,NA,TGTTCCAGCAGTGGTCAAGGAGTTTCTGAAGCTTTCTTT,CSSSGQGVSEAFF
NA,TRBV12-3/TRBV12-4,TRBJ1-2,TRBD1,TGTGCCAGCAGCCCCGGACAGGCGGGCCGTGGCTACACCTTC,CASSPGQAGRGYTF
NA,TRBV2,TRBJ2-1,TRBD1,TGTGCCAGCAGTGAATATTTTAGGGGGACAGGGCAGTTCTTC,CASSEYFRGTGQFF
NA,TRBV25-1,TRBJ2-1,NA,TGTGCCAGCAGTGACCCGGGAGTACCTTACAATGAGCAGTTCTTC,CASSDPGVPYNEQFF
many,TRBV20-1,TRBJ2-1,NA,TGCAGTGCCCCTGAAAGGAGTAGTTCCTACAATGAGCAGTTCTTC,CSAPERSSSYNEQFF
many,TRBV20-1,TRBJ2-2,NA,TGCAGTGCCCAGGGGCGGGAGCTGTTTTTT,CSAQGRELFF
many,TRBV5-5,TRBJ2-4,NA,TGTGCCAGCAGCTTGGACAGACAGGCCGACATTCAGTACTTC,CASSLDRQADIQYF
NA,TRBV7-9,TRBJ2-4,NA,TGTGCCAGCAGCTTAGCGGGAGCCCCGGACATTCAGTACTTC,CASSLAGAPDIQYF
NA,TRBV20-1,TRBJ2-1,TRBD1,TGCAGTGCTTTTTCCGGGACAGGGATATACAATGAGCAGTTCTTC,CSAFSGTGIYNEQFF
few,TRBV12-3/TRBV12-4,TRBJ2-5,TRBD1,TGTGCCAGCAGGCGAGTCCAGGGGGCGCGGGAGACCCAGTACTTC,CASRRVQGARETQYF
many,TRBV12-3/TRBV12-4,TRBJ2-2,TRBD2,TGTGCCAGCAGAGAACTAGCGGGAGGGCCCGGGGAGCTGTTTTTT,CASRELAGGPGELFF
once,TRBV20-1,TRBJ2-1,NA,TGCAGCGCGGGTAGCGAGAACAATGAGCAGTTCTTC,CSAGSENNEQFF
few,TRBV5-6,TRBJ1-1,NA,TGTGCCAGCTCCTCGGCGGGAGGGTCTGAAGCTTTCTTT,CASSSAGGSEAFF
NA,TRBV20-1,TRBJ2-4,TRBD1,TGCAGTGCTTTTCAGGGGGCAGGGGCCAAAAACATTCAGTACTTC,CSAFQGAGAKNIQYF
NA,TRBV20-1,TRBJ2-7,NA,TGCAGTGCTATGTTAACAGTCAACACTCGGGAGCAGTACTTC,CSAMLTVNTREQYF
NA,TRBV29-1,TRBJ2-6,NA,TGCAGCGTTGAAGATCCTCAGTGGGGAACTGGGGCCAACGTCCTGACTTTC,CSVEDPQWGTGANVLTF
NA,TRBV24-1,TRBJ2-1,NA,TGTGCCACCAGTGATTCGGTAGCGGCCAATGAGCAGTTCTTC,CATSDSVAANEQFF
NA,TRBV7-2,TRBJ2-7,TRBD2,TGTGCCAGCAGCGAAGAACTAGCGGGGGACTACGAGCAGTACTTC,CASSEELAGDYEQYF
many,TRBV10-3,TRBJ2-7,NA,TGTGCCATCGGACAGCCCCTTTACGAGCAGTACTTC,CAIGQPLYEQYF
NA,TRBV20-1,TRBJ2-7,TRBD1,TGCAGTGCTAATTGGCCGGGACAGGGAGGCGAGCAGTACTTC,CSANWPGQGGEQYF
few,TRBV7-2,TRBJ2-7,NA,TGTGCCAGCAGCTTAAATGCAGGGCTGAACGAGCAGTACTTC,CASSLNAGLNEQYF
few,TRBV7-6,TRBJ2-1,TRBD2,TGTGCCAGCAGCTCTAGGACTAGCGGGAGGGCCTACAATGAGCAGTTCTTC,CASSSRTSGRAYNEQFF
many,TRBV29-1,TRBJ2-5,TRBD1,TGCAGCGCGACAGGGGGCCTGGGGGAGACCCAGTACTTC,CSATGGLGETQYF
few,TRBV5-1,TRBJ2-5,NA,TGCGCCAGCAGCCCTGGAGGGTTATCAGAGACCCAGTACTTC,CASSPGGLSETQYF
many,TRBV29-1,TRBJ2-7,NA,TGCAGCGGGTCGGCAGGGAGGAACGAGCAGTACTTC,CSGSAGRNEQYF